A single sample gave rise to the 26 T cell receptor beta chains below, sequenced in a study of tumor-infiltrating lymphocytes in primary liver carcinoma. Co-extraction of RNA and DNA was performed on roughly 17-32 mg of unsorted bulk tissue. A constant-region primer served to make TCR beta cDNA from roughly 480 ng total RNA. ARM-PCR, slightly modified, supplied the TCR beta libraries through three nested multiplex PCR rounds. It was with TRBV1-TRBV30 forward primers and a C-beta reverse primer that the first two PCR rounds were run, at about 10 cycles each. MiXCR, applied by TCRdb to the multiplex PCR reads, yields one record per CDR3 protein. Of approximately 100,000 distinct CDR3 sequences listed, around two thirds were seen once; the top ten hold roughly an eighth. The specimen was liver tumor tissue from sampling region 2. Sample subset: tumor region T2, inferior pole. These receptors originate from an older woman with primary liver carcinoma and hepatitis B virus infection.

CDR3 region: CASSTYTSGIYEQYF. CDR3 in DNA: TGTGCCAGCAGCACCTATACTAGCGGGATCTACGAGCAGTACTTC. This chain uses TRBV11-2 with TRBJ2-7; 10 bases are shared with TRBD2. CDR1 is SGHAT, CDR2 FQNNGV, per germline. This CDR3 is built from 15 residues. J was trimmed by 3 bases and V by 5 bases; bases with no gene match: 7. Looking up the rest from reference TRBV11-2 and TRBJ2-7 gives the full variable domain: EAGVAQSPRYKIIEKRQSVAFWCNPISGHATLYWYQQILGQGPKLLIQFQNNGVVDDSQLPKDRFSAERLKGVDSTLKIQPAKLEDSAVYLCASSTYTSGIYEQYFGPGTRLTVT.

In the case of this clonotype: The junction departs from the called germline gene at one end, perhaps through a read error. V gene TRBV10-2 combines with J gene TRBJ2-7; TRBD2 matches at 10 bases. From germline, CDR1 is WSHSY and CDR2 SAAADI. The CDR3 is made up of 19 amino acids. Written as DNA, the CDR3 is TGCGCCAGCACTCCTTGGGGTAGCGGGAGGAAGGGGGCGACCTACGAACAGTACTTC. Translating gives CASTPWGSGRKGATYEQYF.

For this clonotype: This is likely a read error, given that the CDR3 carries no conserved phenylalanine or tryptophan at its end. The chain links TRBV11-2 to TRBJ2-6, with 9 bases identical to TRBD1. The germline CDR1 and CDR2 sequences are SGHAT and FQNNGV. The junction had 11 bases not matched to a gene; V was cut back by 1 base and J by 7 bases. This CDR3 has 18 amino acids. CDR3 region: CASSLAPGQGPDANVLTS. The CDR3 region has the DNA TGTGCCAGCAGCTTAGCCCCGGGACAGGGCCCTGATGCCAACGTCCTGACTTCC.

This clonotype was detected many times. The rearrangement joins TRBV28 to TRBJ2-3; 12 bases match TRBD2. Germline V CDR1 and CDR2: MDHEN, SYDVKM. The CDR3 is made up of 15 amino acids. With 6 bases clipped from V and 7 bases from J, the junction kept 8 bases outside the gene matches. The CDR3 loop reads CASSETSGRPYTQYF. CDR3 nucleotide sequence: TGTGCCAGCAGCGAAACTAGCGGGAGGCCCTATACGCAGTATTTT.

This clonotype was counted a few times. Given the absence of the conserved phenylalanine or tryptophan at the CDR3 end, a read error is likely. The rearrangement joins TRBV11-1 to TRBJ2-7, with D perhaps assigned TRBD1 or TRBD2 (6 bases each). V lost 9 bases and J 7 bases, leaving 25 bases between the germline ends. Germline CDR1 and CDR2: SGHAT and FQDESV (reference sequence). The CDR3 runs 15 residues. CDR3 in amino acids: CASSPRTAGLREQYL. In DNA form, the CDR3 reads TGTGCCAGTAGCCCTCGGACAGCAGGACTACGTGAGCAGTACTTA.

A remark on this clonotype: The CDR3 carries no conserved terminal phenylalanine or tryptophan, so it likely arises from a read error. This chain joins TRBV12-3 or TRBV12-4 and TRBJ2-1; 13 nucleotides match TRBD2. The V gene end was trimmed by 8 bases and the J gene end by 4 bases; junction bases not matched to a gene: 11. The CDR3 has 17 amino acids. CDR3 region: CASGPGTSGMSYNEQFL. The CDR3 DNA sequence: TGTGCCAGCGGGCCGGGGACTAGCGGGATGAGTTACAATGAGCAGTTCCTC.

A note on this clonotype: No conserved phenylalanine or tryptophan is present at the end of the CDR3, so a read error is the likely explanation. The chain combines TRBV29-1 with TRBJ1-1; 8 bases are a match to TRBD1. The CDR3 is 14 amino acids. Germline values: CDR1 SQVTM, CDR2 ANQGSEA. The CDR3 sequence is CNVGGQGLRTEAFL. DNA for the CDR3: TGCAACGTGGGAGGACAGGGCTTGAGAACTGAAGCTTTCCTT.

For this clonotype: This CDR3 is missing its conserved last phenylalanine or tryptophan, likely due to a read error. The CDR3 reads CASSFRRTAVYEQYL. CDR3 nucleotides: TGTGCCAGCAGCTTTAGGCGGACTGCAGTCTACGAGCAGTACCTC. The chain is built from TRBV5-6 and TRBJ2-7; weak D call: TRBD2 (5 bases). The CDR3 loop spans 15 amino acids. The germline V and J ends were trimmed by 2 bases and 3 bases, with 15 bases remaining between them. Germline assignment: CDR1 SGHDT and CDR2 YYEEEE.

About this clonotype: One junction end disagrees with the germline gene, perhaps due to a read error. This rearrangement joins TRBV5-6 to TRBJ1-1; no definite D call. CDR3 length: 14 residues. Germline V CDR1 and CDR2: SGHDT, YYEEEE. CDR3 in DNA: TGTGCCAGCAGCTTGCGGATGGCGTACACTGAGGCTTTCTTT. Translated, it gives CASSLRMAYTEAFF.

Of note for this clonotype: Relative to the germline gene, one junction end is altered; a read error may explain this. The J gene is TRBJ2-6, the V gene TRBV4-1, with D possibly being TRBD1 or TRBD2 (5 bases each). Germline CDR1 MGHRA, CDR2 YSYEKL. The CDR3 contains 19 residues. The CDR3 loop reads CASSPRGVQVVSGANVLTF. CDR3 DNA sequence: TGCGCCAGCAGCCCAAGAGGGGTACAGGTAGTCTCTGGGGCCAACGTTCTGACTTTC.

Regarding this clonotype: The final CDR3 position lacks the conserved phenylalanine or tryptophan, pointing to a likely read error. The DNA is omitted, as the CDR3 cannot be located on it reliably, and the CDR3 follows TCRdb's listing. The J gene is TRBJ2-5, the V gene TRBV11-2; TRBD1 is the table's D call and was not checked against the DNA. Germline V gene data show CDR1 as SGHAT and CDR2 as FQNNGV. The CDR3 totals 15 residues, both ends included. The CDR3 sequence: CASSLGLGSQETQYY.

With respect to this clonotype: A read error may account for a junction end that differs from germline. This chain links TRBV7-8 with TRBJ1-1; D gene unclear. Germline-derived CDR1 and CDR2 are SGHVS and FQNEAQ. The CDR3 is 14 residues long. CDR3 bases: TGTACCAGCAGCTTAGGAGGAGGGATTCAATCCATTTTCTTT. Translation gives CTSSLGGGIQSIFF.

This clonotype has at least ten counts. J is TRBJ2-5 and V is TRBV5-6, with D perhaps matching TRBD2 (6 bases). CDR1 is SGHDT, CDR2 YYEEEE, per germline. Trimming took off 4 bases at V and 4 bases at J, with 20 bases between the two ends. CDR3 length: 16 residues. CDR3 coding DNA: TGTGCCAGCAGCCCCCGGGGAGGCGGGACTGGAGAGACCCAGTACTTC. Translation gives CASSPRGGGTGETQYF. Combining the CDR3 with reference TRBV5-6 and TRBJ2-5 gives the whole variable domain DAGVTQSPTHLIKTRGQQVTLRCSPKSGHDTVSWYQQALGQGPQFIFQYYEEEERQRGNFPDRFSGHQFPNYSSELNVNALLLGDSALYLCASSPRGGGTGETQYFGPGTRLLVL.

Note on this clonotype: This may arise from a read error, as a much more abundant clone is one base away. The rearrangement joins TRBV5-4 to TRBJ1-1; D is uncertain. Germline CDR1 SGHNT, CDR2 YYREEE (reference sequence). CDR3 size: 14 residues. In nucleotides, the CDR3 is TGTGCCAGCAGCGTGATGACGGCAAACACTGAAGTTTTCTTT. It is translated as CASSVMTANTEVFF.

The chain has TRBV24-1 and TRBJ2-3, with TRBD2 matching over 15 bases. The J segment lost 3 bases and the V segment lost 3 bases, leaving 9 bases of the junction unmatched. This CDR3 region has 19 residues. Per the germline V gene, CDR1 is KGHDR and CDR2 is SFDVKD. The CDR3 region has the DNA TGTGCCACCAGTGATCCTATGGGACTAGCGGGAGGTGGAACAGATACGCAGTATTTT. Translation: CATSDPMGLAGGGTDTQYF.

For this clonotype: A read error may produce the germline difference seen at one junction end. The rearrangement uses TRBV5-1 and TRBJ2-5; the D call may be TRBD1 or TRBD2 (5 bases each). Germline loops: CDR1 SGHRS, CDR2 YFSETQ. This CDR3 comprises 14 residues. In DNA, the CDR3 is TGTGCCAGCAGCTTGGGGCCGACCCAGGAGGCCCAGTACTTC. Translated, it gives CASSLGPTQEAQYF.

The DNA of the CDR3 is TGTGCCAGCAGACTAGCGGGAGGGACAACCTACGAGCAGTACTTC. Its translation is CASRLAGGTTYEQYF. This chain links TRBV7-9 with TRBJ2-7; 13 nucleotides line up with TRBD2. V trimming: 6 bases; J trimming: 2 bases; junction bases outside the gene matches: 4. The CDR3 has 15 residues. Germline values: CDR1 SEHNR, CDR2 FQNEAQ (reference sequence).

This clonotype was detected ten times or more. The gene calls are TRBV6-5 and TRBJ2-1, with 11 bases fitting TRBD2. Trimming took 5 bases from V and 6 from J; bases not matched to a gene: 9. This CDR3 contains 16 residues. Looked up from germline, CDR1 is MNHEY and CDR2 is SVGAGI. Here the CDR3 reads CASSPIGLAGGNEQFF. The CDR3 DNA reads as TGTGCCAGCAGTCCCATCGGGCTAGCGGGAGGCAATGAGCAGTTCTTC.

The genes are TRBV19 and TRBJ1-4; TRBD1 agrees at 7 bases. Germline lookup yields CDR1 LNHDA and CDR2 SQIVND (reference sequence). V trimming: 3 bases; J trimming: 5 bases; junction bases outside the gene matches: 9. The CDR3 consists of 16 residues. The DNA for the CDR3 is TGTGCCAGTAGTATTCACACAGGGGACGTCAATGAAAAACTGTTTTTT. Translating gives CASSIHTGDVNEKLFF.

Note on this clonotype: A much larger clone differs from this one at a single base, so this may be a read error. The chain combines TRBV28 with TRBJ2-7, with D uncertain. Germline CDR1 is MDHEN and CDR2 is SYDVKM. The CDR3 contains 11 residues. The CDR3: CGSSSVNEQYF. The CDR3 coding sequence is TGTGGCAGCAGTTCCGTGAACGAGCAGTACTTC.

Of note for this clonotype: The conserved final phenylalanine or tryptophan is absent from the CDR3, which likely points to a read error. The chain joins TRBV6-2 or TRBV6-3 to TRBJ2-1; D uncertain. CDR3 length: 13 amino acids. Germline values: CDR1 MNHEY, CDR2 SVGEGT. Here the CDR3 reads CAISYSAYNEQFS. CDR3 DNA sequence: TGTGCCATCAGTTACTCGGCGTACAATGAGCAGTTCTCC.

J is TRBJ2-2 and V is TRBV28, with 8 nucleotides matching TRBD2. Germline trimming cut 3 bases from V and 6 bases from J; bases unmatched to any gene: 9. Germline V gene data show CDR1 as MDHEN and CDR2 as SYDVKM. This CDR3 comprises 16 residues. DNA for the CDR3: TGTGCCAGCAGTTTGCTCCGACTAGCGACCGCCGGGGAGCTGTTTTTT. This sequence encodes CASSLLRLATAGELFF.

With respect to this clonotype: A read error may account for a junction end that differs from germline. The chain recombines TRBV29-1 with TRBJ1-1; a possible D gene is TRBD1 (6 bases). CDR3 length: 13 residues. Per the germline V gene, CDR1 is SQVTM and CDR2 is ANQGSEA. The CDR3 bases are TGCAGTGTTGAAACAGGGAGGAACACTGAAGCTTTATTT. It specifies CSVETGRNTEALF.

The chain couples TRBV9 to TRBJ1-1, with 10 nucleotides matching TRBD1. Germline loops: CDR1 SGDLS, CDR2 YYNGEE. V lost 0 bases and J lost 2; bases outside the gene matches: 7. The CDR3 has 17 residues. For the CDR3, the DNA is TGTGCCAGCAGCGTAGGTTTGAGACAGGGGGCAAACACTGAAGCTTTCTTT. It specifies CASSVGLRQGANTEAFF.

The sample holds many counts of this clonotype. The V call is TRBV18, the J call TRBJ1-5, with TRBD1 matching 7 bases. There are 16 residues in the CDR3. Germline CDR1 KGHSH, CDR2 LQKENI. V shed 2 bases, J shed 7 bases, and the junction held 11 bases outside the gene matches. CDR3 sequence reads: CASSPSLTGAGQPQHF. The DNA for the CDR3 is TGTGCCAGCTCACCATCCCTTACAGGGGCCGGACAGCCCCAGCATTTT.

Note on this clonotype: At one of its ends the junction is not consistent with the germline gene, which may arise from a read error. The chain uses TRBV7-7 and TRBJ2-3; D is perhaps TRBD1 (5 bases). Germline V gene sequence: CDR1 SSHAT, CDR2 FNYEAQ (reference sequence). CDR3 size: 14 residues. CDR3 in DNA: TGTGCTAGCAGCTTAGACAGTAGCTCGGATACGCAGTATTTT. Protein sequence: CASSLDSSSDTQYF.